This T cell receptor beta chain was recorded in a study of T cells in Graves' hyperthyroidism and ophthalmopathy. This CDR3 region has 15 residues. The V gene lost 5 bases and the J gene lost 0 bases, with 15 bases spanning the gap. The germline V gene has CDR1 SGHRS and CDR2 YFSETQ. This clonotype was detected many times. The investigators amplified TCR beta CDR3 regions from RNA transcripts. First-round RT-PCR of the TCR CDR3 relied on the HTBI primer set. Using its own MiXCR run on the multiplex PCR reads, TCRdb lists one record per CDR3 protein. The sample has hundreds of thousands of distinct CDR3 sequences, around 14% seen once.

The chain joins TRBV5-1 to TRBJ2-7; the D is unclear. The sequenced sample was blood. This clonotype was sampled from a woman aged 18-35 years with Graves' hyperthyroidism. CDR3: CASRIATIGSYEQYF. The CDR3 DNA reads as TGCGCCAGCAGGATTGCGACGATAGGCTCCTACGAGCAGTACTTC.